A single sample gave rise to the 17 T cell receptor beta chains below, sequenced in a study of control samples from healthy donors and cancer patients. TCRdb's table, derived via immunoSEQ multiplex PCR, lists solely in-frame clones and lacks some. The table includes about 150,000 clones, around 88% detected once. The sample taken for sequencing was blood. The receptors originated from a man between 18 and 35 years old in good health.

The gene calls are TRBV5-1 and TRBJ2-3; a possible D gene is TRBD2 (6 bases). The V end lost 4 bases, the J end lost 3 bases, and 12 bases lay between the germline ends. CDR3 size: 14 residues. From germline, CDR1 is SGHRS and CDR2 YFSETQ. The CDR3 is CASSGRWGTDTQYF. The CDR3 DNA is TGCGCCAGCAGCGGGAGGTGGGGAACAGATACGCAGTATTTT.

V and J are TRBV6-5 and TRBJ2-5; 8 nucleotides match TRBD2. V was pared by 7 bases and J by 5 bases, with 9 bases of the junction left unmatched. The CDR3 contains 14 residues. Germline-derived CDR1 and CDR2 are MNHEY and SVGAGI. The CDR3 reads CASILTPSGETQYF. The DNA for the CDR3 is TGTGCCAGCATCCTAACGCCTAGCGGGGAGACCCAGTACTTC.

The genes are TRBV29-1 and TRBJ1-1, with D hard to call. Germline V gene sequence: CDR1 SQVTM, CDR2 ANQGSEA. Trimming left V 7 bases short and J 7 bases short, with 19 bases between. The CDR3 has 13 residues. As DNA, the CDR3 is TGCAGCGCCCCAAGAATAGGAGGCAATGAAGCTTTCTTT. It is translated as CSAPRIGGNEAFF.

The chain joins TRBV7-7 to TRBJ1-1; no clear D gene. Per the germline V gene, CDR1 is SSHAT and CDR2 is FNYEAQ (reference sequence). V was cut by 5 bases and J by 4 bases, with 11 bases left in between. This CDR3 has 13 residues. CDR3 sequence (DNA): TGTGCCAGCAGCGTAGATCGGAGCACTGAAGCTTTCTTT. Translating it yields CASSVDRSTEAFF.

The J gene is TRBJ2-1, the V gene TRBV6-1; 9 positions match TRBD1. This CDR3 contains 14 residues. CDR1 and CDR2 (germline): MNHNS, SASEGT. The ends lost 2 bases at V and 5 bases at J; junction bases unmatched: 1. The CDR3 spells CASSERDRDNEQFF. CDR3 coding DNA: TGTGCCAGCAGTGAACGGGACAGGGACAATGAGCAGTTCTTC.

The genes are TRBV4-3 and TRBJ1-2, with a tentative D call TRBD1 (5 bases). This CDR3 is 13 amino acids long. Trimming pared 2 bases from V and 5 bases from J, leaving 9 bases between. Germline V CDR1 and CDR2: LGHNA, YSLEER. The CDR3 loop reads CASSQNRGYGYTF. In nucleotides, the CDR3 is TGCGCCAGCAGCCAAAACCGGGGGTATGGCTACACCTTC.

V is TRBV7-8 and J is TRBJ2-1; D is perhaps TRBD1 (6 bases). CDR1 and CDR2 from the germline V gene are SGHVS and FQNEAQ. CDR3 length: 16 residues. V was shortened by 6 bases and J by 0 bases, with 15 bases between the two germline ends. This chain's CDR3 is CASRYTTGTSYNEQFF. Here the CDR3 DNA reads TGTGCCAGCAGGTACACGACAGGTACCTCCTACAATGAGCAGTTCTTC.

The rearrangement joins TRBV7-2 to TRBJ1-2; no clear D. The CDR3 spans 16 residues. Trimming stripped 5 bases from V and 4 bases from J, with 20 bases between. Germline V lookup: CDR1 SGHTA, CDR2 FQGNSA. The CDR3 nucleotides are TGTGCCAGCAGCCTAAATTCTGGCCGACGGGGCTATGGCTACACCTTC. Amino acid sequence: CASSLNSGRRGYGYTF.

J is TRBJ1-2 and V is TRBV6-2 or TRBV6-3; 9 nucleotides match TRBD1. V trimming: 0 bases; J trimming: 5 bases; junction bases outside the gene matches: 7. CDR3 length: 16 residues. Germline V gene data show CDR1 as MNHEY and CDR2 as SVGEGT. The CDR3 loop reads CASSYSSGQGIYGYTF. The CDR3 nucleotides read TGTGCCAGCAGTTACTCGTCGGGACAGGGCATTTATGGCTACACCTTC.

This chain connects TRBV5-1 to TRBJ1-1; a weak D match, TRBD1 (6 bases). V lost 4 bases to trimming and J lost 5 bases, with 18 bases between them. Germline CDR1 reads SGHRS; CDR2 reads YFSETQ. CDR3 length equals 15 residues. CDR3 sequence reads: CASSGGGGSETEAFF. The CDR3 DNA reads TGCGCCAGCAGCGGGGGCGGGGGGAGTGAGACTGAAGCTTTCTTT. Using reference TRBV5-1 and TRBJ1-1 for the parts outside the CDR3, the full variable domain is KAGVTQTPRYLIKTRGQQVTLSCSPISGHRSVSWYQQTPGQGLQFLFEYFSETQRNKGNFPGRFSGRQFSNSRSEMNVSTLELGDSALYLCASSGGGGSETEAFFGQGTRLTVV.

This clone occurred once. The chain joins TRBV5-1 to TRBJ2-1, with 7 bases fitting TRBD1. Germline trimming cut 7 bases from V and 8 bases from J; bases unmatched to any gene: 12. This CDR3 contains 14 residues. CDR1 and CDR2 (germline): SGHRS, YFSETQ. DNA of the CDR3: TGCGCCAGCTCCGTGGACAGGCCCCCCCATGAGCAGTTCTTC. Translating gives CASSVDRPPHEQFF.

The rearrangement joins TRBV30 to TRBJ2-1; 8 nucleotides line up with TRBD1. This CDR3 has 11 amino acids. Trimming removed 4 bases from V and 9 bases from J; junction bases left unmatched: 2. Looked up from germline, CDR1 is GTSNPN and CDR2 is SVGIG (reference sequence). The CDR3 nucleotides read TGTGCCTGGAATACAGGGGGTGAGCAGTTCTTC. Translation gives CAWNTGGEQFF. Combining the CDR3 with reference TRBV30 and TRBJ2-1 gives the whole variable domain SQTIHQWPATLVQPVGSPLSLECTVEGTSNPNLYWYRQAAGRGLQLLFYSVGIGQISSEVPQNLSASRPQDRQFILSSKKLLLSDSGFYLCAWNTGGEQFFGPGTRLTVL.

The rearrangement links TRBV21-1 to TRBJ1-3. TRBV21-1 is annotated as a pseudogene. CDR3 length equals 17 residues. The CDR3 reads CASSKEGEDFAGNTIYF. As DNA, the CDR3 is TGTGCCAGCAGCAAAGAGGGCGAGGACTTCGCTGGAAACACCATATATTTT.

The CDR3 here is CASSTSGGAGETQYF. CDR3 sequence (DNA): TGTGCCAGCAGCACCAGCGGGGGGGCAGGGGAGACCCAGTACTTC. The chain employs TRBV7-2 and TRBJ2-5; 10 bases line up with TRBD2. V dropped 5 bases and J dropped 5; count of bases not matched to a gene: 8. Germline assignment: CDR1 SGHTA and CDR2 FQGNSA. This CDR3 contains 15 residues. Filled out from reference TRBV7-2 and TRBJ2-5, the complete variable domain reads GAGVSQSPSNKVTEKGKDVELRCDPISGHTALYWYRQSLGQGLEFLIYFQGNSAPDKSGLPSDRFSAERTGGSVSTLTIQRTQQEDSAVYLCASSTSGGAGETQYFGPGTRLLVL.

V is TRBV5-6 and J is TRBJ2-7, with 7 nucleotides matching TRBD1. This CDR3 has 14 amino acids. Losses at the gene ends were 2 bases for V and 3 bases for J; bases not matched to a gene: 5. CDR1 SGHDT and CDR2 YYEEEE come from the germline V gene. The CDR3: CASSFTGQFYEQYF. DNA for the CDR3: TGTGCCAGCAGCTTCACGGGACAGTTCTACGAGCAGTACTTC.

The DNA for the CDR3 is TGTGCCAGCGGTAGCATCAGGGGAGATACGCAGTATTTT. Translated, it gives CASGSIRGDTQYF. The gene calls are TRBV2 and TRBJ2-3; D is possibly TRBD1 (6 bases). The V end was cut by 8 bases, the J end by 5 bases, with 14 bases between. The CDR3 has 13 amino acids. Looked up from germline, CDR1 is SNHLY and CDR2 is FYNNEI.

The chain joins TRBV11-2 to TRBJ2-7; D is undetermined. V was clipped by 2 bases and J by 7 bases, with 21 bases between them. The CDR3 has 16 residues. Germline V lookup: CDR1 SGHAT, CDR2 FQNNGV. CDR3 loop: CASSLPSAGTVAEQYF. For the CDR3, the DNA is TGTGCCAGCAGCTTACCCTCCGCAGGAACGGTCGCAGAGCAGTACTTC.